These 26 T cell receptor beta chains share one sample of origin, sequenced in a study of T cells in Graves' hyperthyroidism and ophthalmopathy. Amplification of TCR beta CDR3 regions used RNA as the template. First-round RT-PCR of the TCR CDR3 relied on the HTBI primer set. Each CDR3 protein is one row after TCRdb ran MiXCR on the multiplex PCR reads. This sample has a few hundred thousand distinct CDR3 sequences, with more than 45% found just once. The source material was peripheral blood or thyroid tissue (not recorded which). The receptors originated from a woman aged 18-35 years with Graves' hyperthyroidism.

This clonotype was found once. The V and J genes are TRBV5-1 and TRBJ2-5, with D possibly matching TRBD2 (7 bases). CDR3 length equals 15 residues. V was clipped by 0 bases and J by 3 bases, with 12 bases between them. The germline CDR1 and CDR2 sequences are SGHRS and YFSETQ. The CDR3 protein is CASSLEGGAEETQYF. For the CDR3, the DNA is TGCGCCAGCAGCTTGGAGGGGGGGGCTGAAGAGACCCAGTACTTC. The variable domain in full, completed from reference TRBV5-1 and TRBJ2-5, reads KAGVTQTPRYLIKTRGQQVTLSCSPISGHRSVSWYQQTPGQGLQFLFEYFSETQRNKGNFPGRFSGRQFSNSRSEMNVSTLELGDSALYLCASSLEGGAEETQYFGPGTRLLVL.

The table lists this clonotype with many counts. The CDR3 loop is CASSSEGGSGNTIYF. In nucleotides, the CDR3 is TGTGCCAGCAGCTCAGAGGGTGGCTCTGGAAACACCATATATTTT. The rearrangement joins TRBV5-5 to TRBJ1-3, with unresolved D. V gave up 3 bases and J gave up 0 bases, with 10 bases separating them. Germline V gene lookup returns CDR1 SGHKS and CDR2 YYEKEE (reference sequence). This CDR3 comprises 15 residues.

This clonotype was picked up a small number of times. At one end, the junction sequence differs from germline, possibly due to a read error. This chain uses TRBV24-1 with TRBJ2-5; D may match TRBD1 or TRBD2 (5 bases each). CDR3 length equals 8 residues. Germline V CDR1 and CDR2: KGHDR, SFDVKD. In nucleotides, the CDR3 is TGTGCCACCAGTGATGAGGGGTTC. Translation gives CATSDEGF.

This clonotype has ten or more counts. CDR3 sequence reads: CASSEGSYGNTIYF. The CDR3 DNA reads TGTGCCAGCAGTGAAGGCAGTTACGGAAACACCATATATTTT. The V gene is TRBV6-1, the J gene TRBJ1-3; D is undetermined. This CDR3 spans 14 amino acids. Germline CDR1 and CDR2: MNHNS and SASEGT. V lost 1 base and J lost 4, with 8 bases in between.

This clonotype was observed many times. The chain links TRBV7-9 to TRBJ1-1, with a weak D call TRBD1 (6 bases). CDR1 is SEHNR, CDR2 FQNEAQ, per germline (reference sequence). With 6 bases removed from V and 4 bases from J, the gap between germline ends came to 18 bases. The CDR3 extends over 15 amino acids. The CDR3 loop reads CASREGDKGATEAFF. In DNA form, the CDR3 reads TGTGCCAGCAGGGAGGGGGACAAAGGGGCCACTGAAGCTTTCTTT.

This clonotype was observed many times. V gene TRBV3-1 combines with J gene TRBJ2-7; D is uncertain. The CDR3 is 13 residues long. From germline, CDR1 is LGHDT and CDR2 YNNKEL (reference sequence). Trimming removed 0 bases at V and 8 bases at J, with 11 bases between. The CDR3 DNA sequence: TGTGCCAGCAGCCAAGACTTCCAGAGACAGCAGTACTTC. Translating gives CASSQDFQRQQYF.

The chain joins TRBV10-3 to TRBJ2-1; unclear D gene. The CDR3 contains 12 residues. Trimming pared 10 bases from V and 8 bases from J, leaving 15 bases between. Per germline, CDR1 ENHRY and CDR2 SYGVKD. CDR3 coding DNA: TGTGCCACCGGTGATCCACTCTATGAGCAGTTCTTC. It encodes CATGDPLYEQFF.

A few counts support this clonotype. CDR3 nucleotides: TGTGCCAGCAGCGCGGACAGGGAGAGAAGCATGAACACTGAAGCTTTCTTT. Protein product: CASSADRERSMNTEAFF. The chain couples TRBV9 to TRBJ1-1, with 8 bases matching TRBD1. Looked up from germline, CDR1 is SGDLS and CDR2 is YYNGEE. The V segment lost 3 bases and the J segment 0 bases; nucleotides outside the gene matches: 10. This CDR3 spans 17 amino acids. Full variable domain (rest looked up from reference TRBV9 and TRBJ1-1): DSGVTQTPKHLITATGQRVTLRCSPRSGDLSVYWYQQSLDQGLQFLIQYYNGEERAKGNILERFSAQQFPDLHSELNLSSLELGDSALYFCASSADRERSMNTEAFFGQGTRLTVV.

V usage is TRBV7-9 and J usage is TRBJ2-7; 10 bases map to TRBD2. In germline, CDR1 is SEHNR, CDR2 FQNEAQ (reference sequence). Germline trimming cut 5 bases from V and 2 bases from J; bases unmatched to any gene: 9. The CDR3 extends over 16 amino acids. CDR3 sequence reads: CASSRLTSGNPYEQYF. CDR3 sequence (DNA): TGTGCCAGCAGCCGACTCACTAGCGGGAACCCCTACGAGCAGTACTTC.

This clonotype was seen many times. The CDR3, as DNA: TGTGCCAGCAGCTTCTGGGACCGGGACAGGAATGAAAAACTGTTTTTT. This sequence encodes CASSFWDRDRNEKLFF. The chain joins TRBV7-3 to TRBJ1-4; 8 nucleotides agree with TRBD1. The CDR3 has 16 amino acids. V lost 3 bases, J lost 5 bases, and 8 bases stayed unmatched. Germline V gives CDR1 SGHTA, CDR2 FQGTGA.

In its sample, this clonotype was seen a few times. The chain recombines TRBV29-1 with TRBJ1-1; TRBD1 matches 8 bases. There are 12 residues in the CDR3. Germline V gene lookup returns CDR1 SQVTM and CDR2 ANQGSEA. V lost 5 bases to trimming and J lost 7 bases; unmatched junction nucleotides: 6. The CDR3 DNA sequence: TGCAGCGTTAGGGCAGGGACAGGTGAAGCTTTCTTT. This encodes CSVRAGTGEAFF.

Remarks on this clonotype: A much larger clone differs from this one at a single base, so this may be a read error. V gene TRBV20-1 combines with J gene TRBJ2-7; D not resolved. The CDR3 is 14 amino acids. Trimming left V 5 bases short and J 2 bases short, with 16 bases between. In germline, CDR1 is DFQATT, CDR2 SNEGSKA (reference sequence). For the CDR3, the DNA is TGCAGTGCTTTGAAGCTTCAGACCACCTACGAGCAGTACTTC. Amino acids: CSALKLQTTYEQYF.

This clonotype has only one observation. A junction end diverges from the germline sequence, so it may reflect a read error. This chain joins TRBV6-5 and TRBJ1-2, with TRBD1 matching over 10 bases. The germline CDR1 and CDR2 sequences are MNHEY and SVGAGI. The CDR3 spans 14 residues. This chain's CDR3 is CASSYSGTGANGHF. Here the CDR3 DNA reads TGTGCCAGCAGTTACTCCGGGACAGGGGCCAACGGCCACTTC.

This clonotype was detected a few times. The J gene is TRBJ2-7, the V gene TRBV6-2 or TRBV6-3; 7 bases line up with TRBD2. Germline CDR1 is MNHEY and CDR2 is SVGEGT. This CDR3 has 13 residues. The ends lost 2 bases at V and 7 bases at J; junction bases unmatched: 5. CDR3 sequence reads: CASSYRDYNEQYF. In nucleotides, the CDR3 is TGTGCCAGCAGTTACCGGGACTACAATGAGCAGTACTTC.

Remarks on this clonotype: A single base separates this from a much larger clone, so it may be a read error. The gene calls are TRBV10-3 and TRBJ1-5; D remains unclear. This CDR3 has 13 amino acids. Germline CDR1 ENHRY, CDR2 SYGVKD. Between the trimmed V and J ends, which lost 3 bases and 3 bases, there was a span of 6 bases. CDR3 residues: CAISDGFNQPQHF. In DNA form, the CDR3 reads TGTGCCATCAGTGACGGGTTCAATCAGCCCCAGCATTTT.

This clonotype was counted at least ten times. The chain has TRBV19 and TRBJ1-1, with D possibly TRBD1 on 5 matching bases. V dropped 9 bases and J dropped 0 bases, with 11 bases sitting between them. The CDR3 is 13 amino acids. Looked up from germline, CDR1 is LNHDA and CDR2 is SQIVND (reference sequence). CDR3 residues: CASRDELNTEAFF. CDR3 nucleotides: TGTGCCAGCCGGGACGAGTTGAACACTGAAGCTTTCTTT.

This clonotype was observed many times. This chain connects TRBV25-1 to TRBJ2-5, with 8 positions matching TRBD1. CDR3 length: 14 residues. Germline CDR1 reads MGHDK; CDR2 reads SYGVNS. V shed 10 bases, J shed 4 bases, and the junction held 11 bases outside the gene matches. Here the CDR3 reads CATRFVGQAETQYF. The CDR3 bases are TGTGCCACCAGATTCGTGGGACAGGCAGAGACCCAGTACTTC.

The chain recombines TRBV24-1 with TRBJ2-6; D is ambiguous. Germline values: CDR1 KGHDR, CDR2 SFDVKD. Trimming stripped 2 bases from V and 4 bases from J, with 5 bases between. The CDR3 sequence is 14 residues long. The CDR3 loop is CATSDWGGANVLTF. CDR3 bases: TGTGCCACCAGTGATTGGGGAGGGGCCAACGTCCTGACTTTC.

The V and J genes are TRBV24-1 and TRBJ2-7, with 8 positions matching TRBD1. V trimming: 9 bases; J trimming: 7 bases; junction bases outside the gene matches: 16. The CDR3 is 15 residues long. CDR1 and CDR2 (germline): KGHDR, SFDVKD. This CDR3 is CATCAGRGPYNEQYF. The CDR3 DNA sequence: TGTGCCACCTGTGCTGGCAGGGGGCCCTACAATGAGCAGTACTTC.

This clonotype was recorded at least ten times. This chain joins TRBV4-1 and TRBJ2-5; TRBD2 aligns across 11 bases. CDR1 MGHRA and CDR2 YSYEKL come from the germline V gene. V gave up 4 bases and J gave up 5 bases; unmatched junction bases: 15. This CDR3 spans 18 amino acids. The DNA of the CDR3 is TGCGCCAGCAGCCCCCTCGACCCGACTAGCGGGAATTGGGAGACCCAGTACTTC. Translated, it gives CASSPLDPTSGNWETQYF.

The CDR3 nucleotides are TGTGCCAGCAGCTTATTAGGGGTCATCTCCTACAATGAGCAGTTCTTC. This codes for CASSLLGVISYNEQFF. The chain has TRBV7-8 and TRBJ2-1; D might be TRBD1 (5 bases). Germline CDR1 SGHVS, CDR2 FQNEAQ. V gave up 2 bases and J gave up 0 bases, with 11 bases separating them. The CDR3 is 16 residues long.

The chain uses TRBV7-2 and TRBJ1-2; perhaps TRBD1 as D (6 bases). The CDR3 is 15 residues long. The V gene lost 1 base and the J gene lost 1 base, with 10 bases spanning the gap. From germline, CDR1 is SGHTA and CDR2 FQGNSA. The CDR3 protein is CASSLGRDNNYGYTF. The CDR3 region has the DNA TGTGCCAGCAGCTTAGGCCGGGACAATAACTATGGCTACACCTTC.

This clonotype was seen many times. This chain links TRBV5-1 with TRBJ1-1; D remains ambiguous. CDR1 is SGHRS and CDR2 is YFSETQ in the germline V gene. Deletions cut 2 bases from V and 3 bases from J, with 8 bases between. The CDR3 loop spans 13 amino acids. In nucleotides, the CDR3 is TGCGCCAGCAGCTTTCTTATCGACACTGAAGCTTTCTTT. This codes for CASSFLIDTEAFF.

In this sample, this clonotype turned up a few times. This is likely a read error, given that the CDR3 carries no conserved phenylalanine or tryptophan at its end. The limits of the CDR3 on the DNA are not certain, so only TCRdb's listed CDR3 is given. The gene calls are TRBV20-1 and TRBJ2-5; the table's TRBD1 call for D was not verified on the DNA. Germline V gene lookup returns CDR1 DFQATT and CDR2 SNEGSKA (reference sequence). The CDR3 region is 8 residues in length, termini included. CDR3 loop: CSARDPGQ.

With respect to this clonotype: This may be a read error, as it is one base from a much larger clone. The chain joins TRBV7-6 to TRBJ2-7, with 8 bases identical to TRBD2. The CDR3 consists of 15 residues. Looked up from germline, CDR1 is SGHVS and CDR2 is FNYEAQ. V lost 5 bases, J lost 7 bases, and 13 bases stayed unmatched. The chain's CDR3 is CASSQGSGGRREQYF. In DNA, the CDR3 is TGTGCCAGCAGCCAAGGGTCTGGCGGGAGGAGGGAGCAGTACTTC. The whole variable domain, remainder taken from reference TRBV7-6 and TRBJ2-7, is GAGVSQSPRYKVTKRGQDVALRCDPISGHVSLYWYRQALGQGPEFLTYFNYEAQQDKSGLPNDRFSAERPEGSISTLTIQRTEQRDSAMYRCASSQGSGGRREQYFGPGTRLTVT.

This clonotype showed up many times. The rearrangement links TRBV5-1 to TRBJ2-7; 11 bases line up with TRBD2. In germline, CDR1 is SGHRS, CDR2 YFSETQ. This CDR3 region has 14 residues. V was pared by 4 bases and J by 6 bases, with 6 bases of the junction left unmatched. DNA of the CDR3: TGCGCCAGCAGCCTGAGTCTAGCGGGAGGCGAGCAGTACTTC. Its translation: CASSLSLAGGEQYF.